This T cell receptor beta chain was observed in a study of T cell repertoires in cytomegalovirus infection. In germline, CDR1 is SEHNR, CDR2 FQNEAQ (reference sequence). V shed 5 bases, J shed 1 base, and the junction held 10 bases outside the gene matches. The CDR3 covers 16 residues. TCRdb re-analysed the reads in MiXCR, keeping a single row per CDR3 protein. The sample holds some 920,000 distinct CDR3 sequences, around 32% seen once. This clonotype has ten or more counts. What it recognizes is unknown. This clonotype was obtained from a human donor in good health (CMV status not recorded). Some clones in this sample may be carry-over from other donors' samples. The rearrangement links TRBV7-9 to TRBJ1-1, with TRBD1 matching 7 bases. Material: cultured CD8+ T cells from PBMCs, obtained from culture after CMV antigen stimulation. CDR3 nucleotide sequence: TGTGCCAGCAGCGTCGGGACAGAAGGTGGGAACACTGAAGCTTTCTTT. Amino acid sequence: CASSVGTEGGNTEAFF.